The next 30 T cell receptor beta chains were all read from a single sample in a study of cytomegalovirus exposure and HLA in healthy donors. It was with 60 Vbeta and 13 Jbeta primers that the PCR ran. Sequencing was performed with immunoSEQ multiplex PCR; in TCRdb, only in-frame clones are kept and a portion is missing. The table has tens of thousands of clones, more than 70% seen once. Sequencing was done on a sample of PBMCs. The receptors shown here come from a male donor in good health and CMV-seropositive.

The chain uses TRBV19 and TRBJ2-7; 8 bases are a match to TRBD1. The germline gives CDR1 LNHDA, CDR2 SQIVND (reference sequence). V lost 8 bases to trimming and J lost 7 bases; unmatched junction nucleotides: 10. This CDR3 region has 13 residues. DNA of the CDR3: TGTGCCAGTTCGGACAGGGCCCTGGGAGAGCAGTACTTC. It translates to CASSDRALGEQYF.

The chain links TRBV5-1 to TRBJ1-1; no definite D call. CDR1 is SGHRS and CDR2 is YFSETQ in the germline V gene. This CDR3 comprises 14 residues. V was shortened by 1 base and J by 1 base, with 8 bases between the two germline ends. CDR3 protein: CASSLTTTNTEAFF. CDR3 sequence (DNA): TGCGCCAGCAGCTTGACGACAACGAACACTGAAGCTTTCTTT.

The gene calls are TRBV5-4 and TRBJ2-5; D perhaps matches TRBD2 (5 bases). Germline-derived CDR1 and CDR2 are SGHNT and YYREEE (reference sequence). The length of the CDR3 is 13 residues. Trimming removed 0 bases at V and 5 bases at J, with 8 bases between. In nucleotides, the CDR3 is TGTGCCAGCAGCTTGGTTCGGGGTGAGACCCAGTACTTC. Its translation is CASSLVRGETQYF.

There are a few counts of this clone. The chain links TRBV7-8 to TRBJ2-1; 11 bases agree with TRBD2. The trim removed 5 bases at V and 3 bases at J, leaving 12 bases unmatched. CDR3 length: 18 residues. Germline V gene sequence: CDR1 SGHVS, CDR2 FQNEAQ. CDR3 bases: TGTGCCAGCAGCCTCCGTGGGTCTAGCGGGAGGATCTACAATGAGCAGTTCTTC. Its protein product is CASSLRGSSGRIYNEQFF.

J is TRBJ1-1 and V is TRBV7-2, with a weak D call TRBD1 (6 bases). This CDR3 has 13 amino acids. Germline V CDR1 and CDR2: SGHTA, FQGNSA. Trimming cost V 5 bases and J 3 bases, with 10 bases left between them. This chain's CDR3 is CASSVTGYTEAFF. Written as DNA, the CDR3 is TGTGCCAGCAGCGTAACAGGGTACACTGAAGCTTTCTTT.

This rearrangement joins TRBV7-8 to TRBJ2-4; 14 positions match TRBD2. CDR1 SGHVS and CDR2 FQNEAQ come from the germline V gene. CDR3 length equals 19 residues. J lost 1 base, V lost 5 bases, and 10 bases had no gene match. CDR3 sequence (DNA): TGTGCCAGCAGCGCCTCAGGGACTAGCGGGAGTTCTGCCAAAAACATTCAGTACTTC. This gives the protein CASSASGTSGSSAKNIQYF.

This clone has a handful of counts. V is TRBV6-1 and J is TRBJ2-2; D is perhaps TRBD2 (7 bases). Germline CDR1 is MNHNS and CDR2 is SASEGT. This CDR3 contains 17 residues. V was clipped by 2 bases and J by 7 bases, with 20 bases between them. The CDR3 nucleotides are TGTGCCAGCAGTGAACCCCGCCGGGCGGGGGCGGTCGGGGAGCTGTTTTTT. It codes for CASSEPRRAGAVGELFF.

The chain employs TRBV6-1 and TRBJ2-3, with D possibly being TRBD1 (5 bases). Per the germline V gene, CDR1 is MNHNS and CDR2 is SASEGT. Deletions cut 10 bases from V and 0 bases from J, with 11 bases between. This CDR3 is built from 13 residues. CDR3 residues: CATAGMSTDTQYF. As DNA, the CDR3 is TGTGCCACCGCAGGGATGAGCACAGATACGCAGTATTTT.

This clone was picked up one time. The J gene is TRBJ1-1, the V gene TRBV2; 8 bases fit TRBD1. The V gene end was trimmed by 6 bases and the J gene end by 1 base; junction bases not matched to a gene: 7. The germline V gene has CDR1 SNHLY and CDR2 FYNNEI. The CDR3 covers 15 residues. CDR3 sequence: CASRLLQGGNTEAFF. The CDR3 coding sequence is TGTGCCAGCAGGCTACTACAGGGGGGGAACACTGAAGCTTTCTTT.

CDR3: CASSFRDRDYGYTF. In nucleotides, the CDR3 is TGTGCCAGCAGTTTCCGAGACAGGGACTATGGCTACACCTTC. The rearrangement uses TRBV27 and TRBJ1-2, with 7 bases aligning to TRBD1. The CDR3 covers 14 residues. Losses at the gene ends were 3 bases for V and 3 bases for J; bases not matched to a gene: 4. CDR1 is MNHEY, CDR2 SMNVEV, per germline (reference sequence).

This rearrangement joins TRBV19 to TRBJ1-3, with a tentative D call TRBD1 (5 bases). The V gene's germline CDR1 is LNHDA and CDR2 SQIVND (reference sequence). Deletions cut 7 bases from V and 0 bases from J, with 16 bases between. This CDR3 spans 16 amino acids. The CDR3 region has the DNA TGTGCCAGTACCCCGCGGGAGGGGTTCTCTGGAAACACCATATATTTT. This codes for CASTPREGFSGNTIYF.

The genes are TRBV9 and TRBJ1-2, with 8 nucleotides matching TRBD1. The V and J ends lost 0 bases and 8 bases, in that order; junction bases with no gene match: 15. The germline gives CDR1 SGDLS, CDR2 YYNGEE. The CDR3 length is 17 residues. In DNA, the CDR3 is TGTGCCAGCAGCGTAGGAGCGCGTGGGCAGGGGGCGAAGGGCTACACCTTC. It codes for CASSVGARGQGAKGYTF.

The gene calls are TRBV28 and TRBJ1-1, with no clear D. With 7 bases removed from V and 3 bases from J, the gap between germline ends came to 21 bases. Germline lookup yields CDR1 MDHEN and CDR2 SYDVKM. CDR3 length equals 16 residues. The CDR3 spells CASISGSPAGYTEAFF. DNA of the CDR3: TGTGCCAGCATCTCTGGGTCTCCCGCGGGGTACACTGAAGCTTTCTTT.

CDR3 sequence (DNA): TGTGCCAGCAGCTTAGGGTTGGCGGGGGGGCCGCAAGAGACCCAGTACTTC. Translated: CASSLGLAGGPQETQYF. V gene TRBV13 combines with J gene TRBJ2-5, with 9 bases lining up with TRBD2. The CDR3 is 17 residues long. Germline V CDR1 and CDR2: PRHDT, FYEKMQ (reference sequence). Trimming took 0 bases from V and 2 from J; bases not matched to a gene: 7.

The chain is built from TRBV4-1 and TRBJ2-3, with D possibly matching TRBD1 (5 bases). The CDR3 loop spans 18 amino acids. Trimming shortened V by 1 base and J by 0 bases, and 17 bases separated the two germline ends. The germline CDR1 and CDR2 sequences are MGHRA and YSYEKL. CDR3 in amino acids: CASSQAIRGYASTDTQYF. CDR3 nucleotide sequence: TGCGCCAGCAGCCAAGCGATTAGGGGCTATGCTAGCACAGATACGCAGTATTTT.

The chain couples TRBV9 to TRBJ2-1; a weak D match, TRBD2 (6 bases). Germline CDR1 is SGDLS and CDR2 is YYNGEE. Trimming pared 3 bases from V and 7 bases from J, leaving 20 bases between. The CDR3 has 16 residues. Here the CDR3 reads CASSGSRDFGRNEQFF. In nucleotides, the CDR3 is TGTGCCAGCAGCGGGAGCCGGGACTTCGGCCGTAATGAGCAGTTCTTC.

The chain joins TRBV28 to TRBJ1-5, with 7 bases lining up with TRBD1. J gave up 6 bases and V 2 bases, and 10 bases lay outside the gene matches. The V gene's germline CDR1 is MDHEN and CDR2 SYDVKM. The CDR3 covers 16 residues. CDR3 protein: CASSLTGEIRGQPQHF. The CDR3 DNA follows: TGTGCCAGCAGTTTAACAGGGGAGATTCGGGGTCAGCCCCAGCATTTT.

This chain connects TRBV21-1 to TRBJ2-7; the table's D gene call, TRBD1, was not cross checked with the DNA. TRBV21-1 is termed a pseudogene. The CDR3 is 13 residues long. The CDR3 loop is CATQIQGSYEQYF. CDR3 coding DNA: TGTGCCACTCAGATACAGGGTTCCTACGAGCAGTACTTC.

The chain couples TRBV28 to TRBJ1-1; D is uncertain. The CDR3 consists of 15 residues. The V gene lost 3 bases and the J gene lost 0 bases, with 11 bases spanning the gap. Germline CDR1 reads MDHEN; CDR2 reads SYDVKM. CDR3 DNA sequence: TGTGCCAGCAGTTTCCTGCGTAAAATGAACACTGAAGCTTTCTTT. It translates to CASSFLRKMNTEAFF. Filled out from reference TRBV28 and TRBJ1-1, the complete variable domain reads DVKVTQSSRYLVKRTGEKVFLECVQDMDHENMFWYRQDPGLGLRLIYFSYDVKMKEKGDIPEGYSVSREKKERFSLILESASTNQTSMYLCASSFLRKMNTEAFFGQGTRLTVV.

Note on this clone: One junction end does not reproduce the germline sequence, and a read error may be involved. The chain links TRBV7-9 to TRBJ2-1, with 8 bases that match TRBD2. Germline lookup yields CDR1 SEHNR and CDR2 FQNEAQ (reference sequence). The CDR3 has 14 residues. The CDR3 DNA is TGTTCCAGCCGGGGGCGGGAGGCAGACAATGAGCAGTTCTTC. This sequence encodes CSSRGREADNEQFF.

The V and J genes are TRBV7-2 and TRBJ2-7; 11 bases are a match to TRBD2. Germline V CDR1 and CDR2: SGHTA, FQGNSA. Trimming removed 1 base from V and 1 base from J; junction bases left unmatched: 3. This CDR3 comprises 16 residues. The CDR3 bases are TGTGCCAGCAGCTTAGTTCTAGCGGGAGGTTCCTACGAGCAGTACTTC. Translated, it gives CASSLVLAGGSYEQYF.

The chain combines TRBV29-1 with TRBJ1-1; TRBD1 is a possible D gene (5 bases). There are 12 residues in the CDR3. The germline gives CDR1 SQVTM, CDR2 ANQGSEA. The ends were cut back, 8 bases at V and 3 bases at J, with 13 bases in the middle. The CDR3 DNA reads TGCAGCTCCCTTCAGGGCCACACTGAAGCTTTCTTT. Translation gives CSSLQGHTEAFF.

The V gene is TRBV29-1, the J gene TRBJ1-4; D remains ambiguous. Trimming removed 5 bases from V and 8 bases from J, with 12 bases in between. Germline CDR1 reads SQVTM; CDR2 reads ANQGSEA. This CDR3 has 12 amino acids. The CDR3 sequence is CSVNLPGEKLFF. CDR3 nucleotide sequence: TGCAGCGTTAACCTTCCGGGGGAAAAACTGTTTTTT.

V is TRBV4-2 and J is TRBJ2-3; 14 bases line up with TRBD2. The CDR3 has 17 amino acids. Looked up from germline, CDR1 is LGHNA and CDR2 is YNFKEQ. Germline trimming cut 2 bases from V and 5 bases from J; bases unmatched to any gene: 6. The CDR3 coding sequence is TGTGCCAGCAGCCAACAGCCGACTAGCGGGGGGGGAGATACGCAGTATTTT. The encoded protein is CASSQQPTSGGGDTQYF.

The chain joins TRBV25-1 to TRBJ1-4; 7 bases match TRBD1. The CDR3 has 16 residues. J lost 6 bases, V lost 8 bases, and 15 bases had no gene match. CDR1 and CDR2 (germline): MGHDK, SYGVNS. The chain's CDR3 is CASGETGVGADEKLFF. The CDR3 DNA sequence: TGTGCCAGCGGGGAAACAGGGGTCGGGGCGGATGAAAAACTGTTTTTT.

This clone was seen only a few times. J is TRBJ1-3 and V is TRBV19, with D unclear. The CDR3 runs to 14 residues. The germline V gene encodes CDR1 LNHDA and CDR2 SQIVND (reference sequence). V shed 1 base and J shed 2 bases, with 6 bases lying between them. The CDR3 loop is CASSIGHTGNTIYF. Written as DNA, the CDR3 is TGTGCCAGTAGTATAGGACATACTGGAAACACCATATATTTT.

The chain combines TRBV5-1 with TRBJ1-1, with D possibly TRBD1 on 6 matching bases. Per the germline V gene, CDR1 is SGHRS and CDR2 is YFSETQ. This CDR3 region has 16 residues. Deletions cut 0 bases from V and 4 bases from J, with 16 bases between. The CDR3 spells CASSLGAQGSGTEAFF. In DNA form, the CDR3 reads TGCGCCAGCAGCTTGGGGGCACAGGGATCGGGCACTGAAGCTTTCTTT.

V gene TRBV5-4 combines with J gene TRBJ2-7, with 8 bases lining up with TRBD1. After removal of 4 bases from V and 2 bases from J, the junction contained 5 bases not matched to a gene. The length of the CDR3 is 14 residues. The germline CDR1 and CDR2 sequences are SGHNT and YYREEE (reference sequence). The CDR3 coding sequence is TGTGCCAGCAGCCACCGGGACAGGACCTACGAGCAGTACTTC. Protein sequence: CASSHRDRTYEQYF.

The rearrangement uses TRBV5-6 and TRBJ2-1; 10 bases are a match to TRBD2. The CDR3 length is 15 residues. V was pared by 0 bases and J by 5 bases, with 2 bases of the junction left unmatched. The germline CDR1 and CDR2 sequences are SGHDT and YYEEEE. The chain's CDR3 is CASSLVLAGDNEQFF. In nucleotides, the CDR3 is TGTGCCAGCAGCTTGGTGCTAGCGGGAGACAATGAGCAGTTCTTC.

The chain joins TRBV29-1 to TRBJ1-5, with 8 bases that match TRBD1. The CDR3 is 12 residues long. The V gene end was trimmed by 7 bases and the J gene end by 5 bases; junction bases not matched to a gene: 4. Germline values: CDR1 SQVTM, CDR2 ANQGSEA. CDR3 residues: CSARTGHQPQHF. CDR3 DNA sequence: TGCAGCGCAAGGACAGGGCATCAGCCCCAGCATTTT.